This T cell receptor beta chain was identified in a study of blood T cells in healthy people across ages. J was trimmed by 4 bases and V by 1 base; bases with no gene match: 19. The germline gives CDR1 DFQATT, CDR2 SNEGSKA (reference sequence). The CDR3 loop spans 19 amino acids. A second PCR of roughly 7 to 11 cycles used a sample-barcoded 5' primer and a J-beta primer mix. TCRdb reprocessed the 5' RACE reads with MiXCR, giving one entry per CDR3 protein. The repertoire has 500,000 to 550,000 distinct CDR3 sequences, more than 20% of them found once; the top ten carry just over 8.5%. This same sample was also part of a study on T cells of mothers and their children. From that study: Donation was provided by three healthy Caucasian mothers along with their six children. Several million TCR beta reads per child versus over 10 million per mother.

The sample was blood. This TCR came from a boy aged 5 to 17 in good health. The chain carries TRBV20-1 and TRBJ1-5; the match to TRBD1 covers 7 bases. The CDR3, as DNA: TGCAGTGCTAGAGGTCCGGGGAGGGGGCGCAGAGTGGATAATCAGCCCCAGCATTTT. Translating gives CSARGPGRGRRVDNQPQHF.